The sequence of this T cell receptor beta chain was determined in a study of CD8+CD57+ T cells in acquired aplastic anemia. Genomic DNA acted as the template from which TCR beta VDJ combination and CDR3 sequence profiling were carried out. One entry per CDR3 protein results from TCRdb running MiXCR on the reads. Of under 250,000 distinct CDR3 sequences listed, 34% were seen once; the top ten hold roughly 1.1%. Trimming took off 4 bases at V and 0 bases at J, with 13 bases between the two ends. Germline V lookup: CDR1 SGHAT, CDR2 FQNNGV. The CDR3 has 15 amino acids. This clonotype was seen once. The sequencing sample was made of sorted CD4+, CD8+, or CD8+CD57+ T cells (not recorded which) from PBMCs. The sequence was collected from a human donor in good health, serving as a control. This chain connects TRBV11-2 to TRBJ2-7; D may correspond to TRBD1 or TRBD2 (5 bases each). The CDR3 region is CASSSRAGSSYEQYF. The CDR3 nucleotides read TGTGCCAGCAGCTCGCGGGCAGGGAGCTCCTACGAGCAGTACTTC. Supplemented by reference TRBV11-2 and TRBJ2-7, the full variable domain reads EAGVAQSPRYKIIEKRQSVAFWCNPISGHATLYWYQQILGQGPKLLIQFQNNGVVDDSQLPKDRFSAERLKGVDSTLKIQPAKLEDSAVYLCASSSRAGSSYEQYFGPGTRLTVT.